The clone carrying this T cell receptor beta chain was detected a few times. Its antigen is unidentified. This specimen comes from a study of cytomegalovirus exposure and HLA in healthy donors. PCR employed 60 Vbeta and 13 Jbeta primers. Repertoires were generated with immunoSEQ multiplex PCR, while TCRdb's copy carries only in-frame clones and drops some. The table has 85,000 to 120,000 clones, 63% seen once; the top ten hold 4.8%. Regarding the study as a whole: Follow-up analysis later connected one missense variant in DCLRE1C with trimming of TCR beta V- and J-genes. Among TCR beta chains of equal frequency, HLA-associated ones were more clonally expanded in a later analysis.

The specimen sequenced was PBMCs. This receptor was identified in a human donor in good health.

CDR3 region: CASSPQDTQYF. CDR3 nucleotide sequence: TGTGCCAGCAGCCCCCAAGATACGCAGTATTTT. The chain carries TRBV11-2 and TRBJ2-3; D remains ambiguous. CDR1 is SGHAT, CDR2 FQNNGV, per germline. V lost 5 bases, J lost 5 bases, and 5 bases lay in between. This CDR3 comprises 11 residues.